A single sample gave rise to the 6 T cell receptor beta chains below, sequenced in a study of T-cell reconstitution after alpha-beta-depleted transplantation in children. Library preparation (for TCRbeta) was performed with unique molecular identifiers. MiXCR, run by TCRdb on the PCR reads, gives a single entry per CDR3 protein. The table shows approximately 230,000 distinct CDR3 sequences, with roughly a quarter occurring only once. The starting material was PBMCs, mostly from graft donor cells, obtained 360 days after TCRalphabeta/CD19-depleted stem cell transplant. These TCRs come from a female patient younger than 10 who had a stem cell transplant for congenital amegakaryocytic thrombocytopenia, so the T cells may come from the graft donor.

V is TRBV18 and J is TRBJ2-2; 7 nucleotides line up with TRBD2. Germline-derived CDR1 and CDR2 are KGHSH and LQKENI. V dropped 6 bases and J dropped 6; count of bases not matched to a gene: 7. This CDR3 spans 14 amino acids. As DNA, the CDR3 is TGTGCCAGCTCCATAACACTAGCGCCCGGGGAGCTGTTTTTT. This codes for CASSITLAPGELFF.

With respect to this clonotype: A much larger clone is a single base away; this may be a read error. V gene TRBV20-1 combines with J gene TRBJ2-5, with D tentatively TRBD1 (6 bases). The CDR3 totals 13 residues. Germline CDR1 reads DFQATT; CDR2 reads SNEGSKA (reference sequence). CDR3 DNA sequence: TGCAGTGCTAGGAGGACAGCTAAAGAGACCCGGTACTTC. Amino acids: CSARRTAKETRYF.

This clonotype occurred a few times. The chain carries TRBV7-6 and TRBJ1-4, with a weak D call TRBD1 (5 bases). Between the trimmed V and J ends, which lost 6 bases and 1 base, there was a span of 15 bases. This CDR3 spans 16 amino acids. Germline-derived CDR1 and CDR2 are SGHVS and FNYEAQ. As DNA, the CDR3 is TGTGCCAGCAGTCAATGGGGGTCGGGAACTAATGAAAAACTGTTTTTT. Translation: CASSQWGSGTNEKLFF.

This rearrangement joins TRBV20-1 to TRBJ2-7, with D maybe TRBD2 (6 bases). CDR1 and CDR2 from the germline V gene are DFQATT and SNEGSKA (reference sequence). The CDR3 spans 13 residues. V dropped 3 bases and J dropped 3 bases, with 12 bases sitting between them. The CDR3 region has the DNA TGCAGTGCTAGGCGGGAACAGATCTACGAGCAGTACTTC. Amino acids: CSARREQIYEQYF.

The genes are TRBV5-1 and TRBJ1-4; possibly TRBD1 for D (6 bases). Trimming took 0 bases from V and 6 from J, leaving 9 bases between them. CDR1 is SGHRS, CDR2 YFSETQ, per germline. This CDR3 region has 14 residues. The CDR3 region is CASSLAPGDEKLFF. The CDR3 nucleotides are TGCGCCAGCAGCTTGGCCCCAGGGGATGAAAAACTGTTTTTT.

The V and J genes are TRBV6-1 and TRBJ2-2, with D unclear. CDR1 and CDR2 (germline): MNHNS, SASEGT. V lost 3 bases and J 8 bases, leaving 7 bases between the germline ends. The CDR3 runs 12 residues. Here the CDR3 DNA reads TGTGCCAGCAGTGACCGATGGGGGGAGCTGTTTTTT. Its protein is CASSDRWGELFF.